A single sample gave rise to the 29 T cell receptor beta chains below, sequenced in a study of Ad26.COV2.S vaccination and SARS-CoV-2 variants. Treatment specified: 15 to 20 received Ad26.COV2.S at low or high dose, single or two shots; a few received placebo; per-sample allocation not given. The investigators took samples on day 63 after the first vaccine or placebo injection. Profiling relied on immunoSEQ multiplex PCR, and the TCRdb table lists in-frame clones only, not all of them. In the table there are some 250,000 clones, 70% to 90% of which are singletons. The source material was peripheral blood, sampled in a trial of Ad26.COV2.S vaccine versus placebo. Receptors originate from a person aged 18-65 years who received the Ad26.COV2.S COVID-19 vaccine or a placebo.

The chain employs TRBV5-1 and TRBJ1-2; no clear D. Germline CDR1 reads SGHRS; CDR2 reads YFSETQ. CDR3 length equals 11 residues. The ends were cut back, 3 bases at V and 8 bases at J, with 8 bases in the middle. CDR3 residues: CASSSPGGYTF. In nucleotides, the CDR3 is TGCGCCAGCAGCTCCCCGGGAGGCTACACCTTC.

In DNA form, the CDR3 reads TGTGCCAGCAGCCCGGGCAGGGATGCGTCAGAGACCCAGTACTTC. This encodes CASSPGRDASETQYF. J is TRBJ2-5 and V is TRBV11-3, with D possibly matching TRBD1 (5 bases). Trimming shortened V by 5 bases and J by 4 bases, and 17 bases separated the two germline ends. Germline V lookup: CDR1 SGHNT, CDR2 YENEEA. CDR3 length: 15 amino acids. Based on the CDR3 plus reference TRBV11-3 and TRBJ2-5, the full variable domain is EAGVVQSPRYKIIEKKQPVAFWCNPISGHNTLYWYLQNLGQGPELLIRYENEEAVDDSQLPKDRFSAERLKGVDSTLKIQPAELGDSAVYLCASSPGRDASETQYFGPGTRLLVL.

CDR3 DNA sequence: TGTGCCAGCTCACCGACTAGCGGGGCCCAAGAGACCCAGTACTTC. It specifies CASSPTSGAQETQYF. This rearrangement joins TRBV18 to TRBJ2-5, with TRBD2 identical over 11 bases. The trim removed 3 bases at V and 1 base at J, leaving 1 base unmatched. The CDR3 has 15 residues. Looked up from germline, CDR1 is KGHSH and CDR2 is LQKENI.

The chain uses TRBV9 and TRBJ2-7; 7 bases agree with TRBD2. Per germline, CDR1 SGDLS and CDR2 YYNGEE. V lost 3 bases to trimming and J lost 0 bases; unmatched junction nucleotides: 6. The CDR3 has 15 residues. CDR3: CASSGGTTPSYEQYF. As DNA, the CDR3 is TGTGCCAGCAGCGGCGGGACTACTCCCTCCTACGAGCAGTACTTC.

This clone was seen just once. For the CDR3, the DNA is TGTGCCAGCAGCCGAGGAGGGTTCGAGCAGTACTTC. It codes for CASSRGGFEQYF. The chain recombines TRBV6-2 or TRBV6-3 with TRBJ2-7, with TRBD2 as a possible D gene (6 bases). The germline V gene encodes CDR1 MNHEY and CDR2 SVGEGT. CDR3 size: 12 residues. The germline V and J ends were trimmed by 6 bases and 6 bases, with 12 bases remaining between them.

This chain links TRBV10-3 with TRBJ2-3; 7 nucleotides match TRBD2. From germline, CDR1 is ENHRY and CDR2 SYGVKD. There are 17 residues in the CDR3. J lost 0 bases, V lost 0 bases, and 6 bases had no gene match. CDR3 sequence reads: CAISESTAGLSTDTQYF. The CDR3 DNA reads TGTGCCATCAGTGAGTCTACAGCGGGGCTAAGCACAGATACGCAGTATTTT.

This chain uses TRBV18 with TRBJ1-2; a possible D gene is TRBD1 (6 bases). V was trimmed by 2 bases and J by 4 bases, leaving 8 bases between them. The CDR3 loop spans 13 amino acids. Germline CDR1 reads KGHSH; CDR2 reads LQKENI. As DNA, the CDR3 is TGTGCCAGCTCACCAGAGGACAGCTATGGCTACACCTTC. Amino acid sequence: CASSPEDSYGYTF.

This clone was picked up one time. V usage is TRBV5-6 and J usage is TRBJ1-1, with D possibly TRBD1 on 5 matching bases. The CDR3 consists of 16 residues. CDR1 is SGHDT and CDR2 is YYEEEE in the germline V gene. Between the trimmed V and J ends, which lost 0 bases and 3 bases, there was a span of 15 bases. The CDR3 sequence: CASSLGPGRGDTEAFF. The CDR3 nucleotides read TGTGCCAGCAGCTTGGGTCCTGGCCGGGGGGACACTGAAGCTTTCTTT.

This chain uses TRBV6-6 with TRBJ1-2; D not resolved. The V gene lost 8 bases and the J gene lost 2 bases, with 12 bases spanning the gap. The CDR3 totals 13 residues. Germline V gene lookup returns CDR1 MNHNY and CDR2 SVGAGI (reference sequence). The CDR3 DNA sequence: TGTGCCAGCGGGTCGGCAGAAAACTATGGCTACACCTTC. Translated: CASGSAENYGYTF.

The chain recombines TRBV9 with TRBJ2-3; perhaps D is TRBD1 or TRBD2 (6 bases each). Germline CDR1 reads SGDLS; CDR2 reads YYNGEE. With 4 bases removed from V and 5 bases from J, the gap between germline ends came to 11 bases. This CDR3 comprises 13 residues. The CDR3 DNA sequence: TGTGCCAGCAGCTATAGGGGGGAAGATACGCAGTATTTT. Translation gives CASSYRGEDTQYF.

This chain uses TRBV10-3 with TRBJ2-7; D gene unclear. Germline CDR1 reads ENHRY; CDR2 reads SYGVKD. V lost 2 bases and J lost 9, with 20 bases in between. There are 15 residues in the CDR3. The CDR3 DNA follows: TGTGCCATCAGTGAGATCTGGGGAAACGTTATAGTGCAGTACTTC. Translated, it gives CAISEIWGNVIVQYF.

This chain joins TRBV27 and TRBJ2-1, with a tentative D call TRBD2 (5 bases). The CDR3 totals 14 residues. Trimming removed 6 bases from V and 7 bases from J, with 16 bases in between. The germline V gene has CDR1 MNHEY and CDR2 SMNVEV (reference sequence). For the CDR3, the DNA is TGTGCCAGCAGCTCCCCCGCCCAGCGGAATGAGCAGTTCTTC. Amino acid sequence: CASSSPAQRNEQFF.

This chain links TRBV28 with TRBJ2-3; D is unresolved. V was cut by 6 bases and J by 4 bases, with 8 bases left in between. The germline gives CDR1 MDHEN, CDR2 SYDVKM. The CDR3 runs 12 residues. The CDR3 DNA follows: TGTGCCAGCAGGGCCCCGGCAGATACGCAGTATTTT. It yields the protein CASRAPADTQYF.

This clone occurred once. The chain links TRBV9 to TRBJ2-1; TRBD2 matches 16 bases. V shed 3 bases, J shed 8 bases, and the junction held 8 bases outside the gene matches. Germline V gene data show CDR1 as SGDLS and CDR2 as YYNGEE. This CDR3 is 17 amino acids long. Written as DNA, the CDR3 is TGTGCCAGCAGCGCCCTGGGACTAGCGGGGGGGCCGGATGAGCAGTTCTTC. Amino acids: CASSALGLAGGPDEQFF.

V usage is TRBV24-1 and J usage is TRBJ2-3; perhaps D is TRBD1 or TRBD2 (6 bases each). The CDR3 spans 16 residues. Trimming shortened V by 1 base and J by 2 bases, and 12 bases separated the two germline ends. Per the germline V gene, CDR1 is KGHDR and CDR2 is SFDVKD. The CDR3 is CATSDFGGPTTDTQYF. The CDR3 DNA is TGTGCCACCAGTGATTTTGGGGGGCCCACCACAGATACGCAGTATTTT.

The rearrangement links TRBV9 to TRBJ1-3; D remains unclear. Deletions cut 0 bases from V and 4 bases from J, with 17 bases between. The V gene's germline CDR1 is SGDLS and CDR2 YYNGEE. The CDR3 covers 17 residues. The CDR3 is CASSVVGRSTPGNTIYF. Here the CDR3 DNA reads TGTGCCAGCAGCGTAGTGGGCAGGTCGACCCCGGGAAACACCATATATTTT.

The V gene is TRBV27, the J gene TRBJ2-3, with D unresolved. This CDR3 comprises 15 residues. From germline, CDR1 is MNHEY and CDR2 SMNVEV (reference sequence). V shed 6 bases and J shed 2 bases, with 15 bases lying between them. CDR3 in DNA: TGTGCCAGCAGCCTCGGGTCCCTAGTCACAGATACGCAGTATTTT. As protein: CASSLGSLVTDTQYF.

This rearrangement joins TRBV11-2 to TRBJ2-1; TRBD2 matches 15 bases. Per germline, CDR1 SGHAT and CDR2 FQNNGV. Germline trimming cut 5 bases from V and 4 bases from J; bases unmatched to any gene: 6. The CDR3 loop spans 17 amino acids. CDR3 loop: CASSQGLAGGPYNEQFF. The DNA of the CDR3 is TGTGCCAGCAGCCAAGGACTAGCGGGAGGGCCGTACAATGAGCAGTTCTTC.

This clone was found a few times. The V and J genes are TRBV19 and TRBJ1-1; D is ambiguous. Germline CDR1 is LNHDA and CDR2 is SQIVND (reference sequence). The ends were cut back, 9 bases at V and 0 bases at J, with 14 bases in the middle. The CDR3 contains 14 residues. DNA of the CDR3: TGTGCCAGCCATGGAGGGCTGGTGAACACTGAAGCTTTCTTT. Translation gives CASHGGLVNTEAFF. The full variable domain, rest sourced from reference TRBV19 and TRBJ1-1, is DGGITQSPKYLFRKEGQNVTLSCEQNLNHDAMYWYRQDPGQGLRLIYYSQIVNDFQKGDIAEGYSVSREKKESFPLTVTSAQKNPTAFYLCASHGGLVNTEAFFGQGTRLTVV.

The chain couples TRBV5-1 to TRBJ2-7, with 8 bases aligning to TRBD1. The CDR3 extends over 15 amino acids. Trimming cost V 4 bases and J 3 bases; bases outside gene matches: 9. CDR1 is SGHRS, CDR2 YFSETQ, per germline. The CDR3 here is CASSPGQATFYEQYF. In nucleotides, the CDR3 is TGCGCCAGCAGCCCGGGACAGGCCACTTTCTACGAGCAGTACTTC.

The gene calls are TRBV29-1 and TRBJ2-6; D is unclear. Germline CDR1 and CDR2: SQVTM and ANQGSEA. This CDR3 is 16 amino acids long. V lost 0 bases to trimming and J lost 4 bases, with 13 bases between them. CDR3 residues: CSVEDLSIRGANVLTF. CDR3 DNA sequence: TGCAGCGTTGAAGATTTGTCGATACGGGGGGCCAACGTCCTGACTTTC.

This clone was seen just once. CDR3 amino acids: CAISESPPINEQFF. In nucleotides, the CDR3 is TGTGCCATCAGTGAGTCGCCCCCTATCAATGAGCAGTTCTTC. The V and J genes are TRBV10-3 and TRBJ2-1; D gene ambiguous. V dropped 0 bases and J dropped 6 bases, with 9 bases sitting between them. The germline gives CDR1 ENHRY, CDR2 SYGVKD. The CDR3 extends over 14 amino acids.

This chain uses TRBV15 with TRBJ1-4; D gene ambiguous. The V end lost 1 base, the J end lost 0 bases, and 15 bases lay between the germline ends. The length of the CDR3 is 18 residues. In germline, CDR1 is LNHNV, CDR2 YYDKDF (reference sequence). CDR3 DNA: TGTGCCACCAGCAGAGCTTTAGGAAGGATTACAACTAATGAAAAACTGTTTTTT. Residues: CATSRALGRITTNEKLFF.

The rearrangement joins TRBV9 to TRBJ2-1; 10 nucleotides line up with TRBD2. Germline CDR1 is SGDLS and CDR2 is YYNGEE. The CDR3 is 15 residues long. J gave up 5 bases and V 3 bases, and 5 bases lay outside the gene matches. CDR3 sequence reads: CASSGGLAADNEQFF. CDR3 in DNA: TGTGCCAGCAGCGGCGGACTAGCGGCTGACAATGAGCAGTTCTTC.

This CDR3 reads CASSEVPPPANYGYTF. The CDR3 coding sequence is TGTGCCAGCAGTGAAGTTCCCCCACCGGCTAACTATGGCTACACCTTC. The chain combines TRBV6-1 with TRBJ1-2, with unresolved D. V was clipped by 1 base and J by 0 bases, with 12 bases between them. Germline V gene data show CDR1 as MNHNS and CDR2 as SASEGT. The CDR3 covers 16 residues.

The chain combines TRBV6-2 or TRBV6-3 with TRBJ1-2; D is perhaps TRBD1 (5 bases). V lost 1 base to trimming and J lost 6 bases, with 9 bases between them. Germline-derived CDR1 and CDR2 are MNHEY and SVGEGT. The CDR3 length is 13 residues. Here the CDR3 DNA reads TGTGCCAGCAGTTACTTCGGGGGAAATGGCTACACCTTC. Translation: CASSYFGGNGYTF.

The J gene is TRBJ1-1, the V gene TRBV7-9; a weak D match, TRBD1 (6 bases). The germline V gene encodes CDR1 SEHNR and CDR2 FQNEAQ (reference sequence). The V end was cut by 0 bases, the J end by 5 bases, with 19 bases between. This CDR3 has 17 residues. CDR3 nucleotides: TGTGCCAGCAGCTTAGCACTACAGGGAACGCTGGGGACTGAAGCTTTCTTT. It yields the protein CASSLALQGTLGTEAFF.

The CDR3 coding sequence is TGTGCCAGCAGCCCCTACAGGGGCACTGAAGCTTTCTTT. Its translation is CASSPYRGTEAFF. This chain connects TRBV7-9 to TRBJ1-1; 7 nucleotides line up with TRBD1. CDR3 size: 13 residues. Germline V gene sequence: CDR1 SEHNR, CDR2 FQNEAQ (reference sequence). The junction had 4 bases not matched to a gene; V was cut back by 5 bases and J by 4 bases. The whole variable domain, remainder taken from reference TRBV7-9 and TRBJ1-1, is DTGVSQNPRHKITKRGQNVTFRCDPISEHNRLYWYRQTLGQGPEFLTYFQNEAQLEKSRLLSDRFSAERPKGSFSTLEIQRTEQGDSAMYLCASSPYRGTEAFFGQGTRLTVV.

The chain carries TRBV9 and TRBJ1-6; a weak D match, TRBD1 (6 bases). V was clipped by 4 bases and J by 7 bases, with 18 bases between them. The CDR3 is made up of 16 amino acids. CDR1 is SGDLS and CDR2 is YYNGEE in the germline V gene. The CDR3: CASSLSGGRANSPLHF. CDR3 DNA: TGTGCCAGCAGCCTATCGGGGGGCAGGGCCAATTCACCCCTCCACTTT.